A selection of T cell receptor beta chains follows, all from one sample in a study of blood T cell repertoires in COVID-19. Measured with immunoSEQ multiplex PCR; TCRdb has only the in-frame clones, and not every one. Of about 97,000 clones in the sample, roughly 90% are singletons; the top ten hold around 2%. Sequences were obtained from peripheral blood. All receptors derive from a woman in her 50s with COVID-19, enrolled during active disease. The CDR3 runs from the conserved cysteine through the conserved F or W. Fields, in order: D gene, CDR3 length, V gene, J gene, clone size, CDR3 DNA, CDR3 protein. The D gene is left open where the match is weak. Size values are once, few and many counts, or a class for expanded clones, and some rows have none.

d_call: TRBD1; cdr3_length: 17; v_call: TRBV7-8; j_call: TRBJ2-2; clone_size: -; cdr3_nt: TGTGCCAGCAGCTTCTCCTGGACAGGGGGCGACACCGGGGAGCTGTTTTTT; cdr3_aa: CASSFSWTGGDTGELFF
d_call: -; cdr3_length: 13; v_call: TRBV14; j_call: TRBJ1-1; clone_size: -; cdr3_nt: TGTGCCAGCAGCCAAGACCAAATGACTGAAGCTTTCTTT; cdr3_aa: CASSQDQMTEAFF
d_call: -; cdr3_length: 16; v_call: TRBV14; j_call: TRBJ1-2; clone_size: -; cdr3_nt: TGTGCCAGCTCGGAGTCGGTTGGCGGGTCCTCCCGGGGCTACACCTTC; cdr3_aa: CASSESVGGSSRGYTF
d_call: -; cdr3_length: 12; v_call: TRBV30; j_call: TRBJ1-1; clone_size: -; cdr3_nt: TGTGCCTGGACTTCTAGGAACACTGAAGCTTTCTTT; cdr3_aa: CAWTSRNTEAFF
d_call: -; cdr3_length: 15; v_call: TRBV5-1; j_call: TRBJ1-5; clone_size: -; cdr3_nt: TGCGCCAGCAAGCCTACCTGGGAGTCCAATCAGCCCCAGCATTTT; cdr3_aa: CASKPTWESNQPQHF
d_call: -; cdr3_length: 16; v_call: TRBV19; j_call: TRBJ1-6; clone_size: -; cdr3_nt: TGTGCCAGTAGTATACAGAGGGTCTCCTATAATTCACCCCTCCACTTT; cdr3_aa: CASSIQRVSYNSPLHF
d_call: TRBD1; cdr3_length: 14; v_call: TRBV5-8; j_call: TRBJ1-4; clone_size: few; cdr3_nt: TGTGCCAGCAGCTCTGACAGGGCGGCTGAAAAACTGTTTTTT; cdr3_aa: CASSSDRAAEKLFF
d_call: -; cdr3_length: 16; v_call: TRBV12-5; j_call: TRBJ2-7; clone_size: -; cdr3_nt: TGTGCTAGTGCCCTACTGGGGGGGGGCAGCTCCTACGAGCAGTACTTC; cdr3_aa: CASALLGGGSSYEQYF
d_call: TRBD2; cdr3_length: 15; v_call: TRBV5-1; j_call: TRBJ2-1; clone_size: -; cdr3_nt: TGCGCCAGCCGCCTCGTAGGGACTAGCGGGGCGGAGCAGTTCTTC; cdr3_aa: CASRLVGTSGAEQFF
d_call: TRBD1; cdr3_length: 17; v_call: TRBV28; j_call: TRBJ1-1; clone_size: -; cdr3_nt: TGTGCCAGCAGTTTATACCCCCGGACAGGGTCGAACACTGAAGCTTTCTTT; cdr3_aa: CASSLYPRTGSNTEAFF
d_call: -; cdr3_length: 15; v_call: TRBV30; j_call: TRBJ1-3; clone_size: -; cdr3_nt: TGTGCCTGGAGTGAAGGACACCACTCTGGAAACACCATATATTTT; cdr3_aa: CAWSEGHHSGNTIYF
d_call: -; cdr3_length: 16; v_call: TRBV5-4; j_call: TRBJ1-2; clone_size: -; cdr3_nt: TGTGCCAGCAGCGAAGCACCCGGGGGGCGTACCTATGGCTACACCTTC; cdr3_aa: CASSEAPGGRTYGYTF
d_call: -; cdr3_length: 14; v_call: TRBV19; j_call: TRBJ2-1; clone_size: few; cdr3_nt: TGTGCCAGTAGTACCGGGACTCCCCCCAATGAGCAGTTCTTC; cdr3_aa: CASSTGTPPNEQFF
d_call: -; cdr3_length: 14; v_call: TRBV5-5; j_call: TRBJ1-6; clone_size: -; cdr3_nt: TGTGCCAGCAGCGTACAGGGAGCGAATTCACCCCTCCACTTT; cdr3_aa: CASSVQGANSPLHF
d_call: TRBD1; cdr3_length: 16; v_call: TRBV6-5; j_call: TRBJ1-2; clone_size: -; cdr3_nt: TGTGCCAGCAGTTACGGAAGCCCCAGGGGGCAATATGGCTACACCTTC; cdr3_aa: CASSYGSPRGQYGYTF
d_call: TRBD1; cdr3_length: 16; v_call: TRBV7-2; j_call: TRBJ2-2; clone_size: -; cdr3_nt: TGTGCCAGCAGCTTATTGCCGACAGGGACGGCCGGGGAGCTGTTTTTT; cdr3_aa: CASSLLPTGTAGELFF
d_call: TRBD1; cdr3_length: 17; v_call: TRBV6-1; j_call: TRBJ1-6; clone_size: -; cdr3_nt: TGTGCCAGCAGTGTTTCCCAGGGGGCGCGGTATAATTCACCCCTCCACTTT; cdr3_aa: CASSVSQGARYNSPLHF
d_call: -; cdr3_length: 12; v_call: TRBV10-2; j_call: TRBJ2-3; clone_size: -; cdr3_nt: TGCGCCAGCAGTGACATCGGTGGTACGCAGTATTTT; cdr3_aa: CASSDIGGTQYF
d_call: TRBD2; cdr3_length: 13; v_call: TRBV10-1; j_call: TRBJ2-7; clone_size: -; cdr3_nt: TGCGCCACAAGCGGGGGGCCCCGGAACGAGCAGTACTTC; cdr3_aa: CATSGGPRNEQYF
d_call: TRBD1; cdr3_length: 16; v_call: TRBV6-5; j_call: TRBJ1-2; clone_size: -; cdr3_nt: TGTGCCAGCAGTTATAGTCGGACAGGGGGCAACTATGGCTACACCTTC; cdr3_aa: CASSYSRTGGNYGYTF
d_call: -; cdr3_length: 12; v_call: TRBV19; j_call: TRBJ1-1; clone_size: -; cdr3_nt: TGTGCCAGTAGTATAGGTCGCACTGAAGCTTTCTTT; cdr3_aa: CASSIGRTEAFF
d_call: TRBD1; cdr3_length: 16; v_call: TRBV11-3; j_call: TRBJ2-1; clone_size: once; cdr3_nt: TGTGCCAGCAGTTTGACGACAGGGGGCGGATACAATGAGCAGTTCTTC; cdr3_aa: CASSLTTGGGYNEQFF
d_call: TRBD1; cdr3_length: 17; v_call: TRBV25-1; j_call: TRBJ1-6; clone_size: -; cdr3_nt: TGTGCCAGCAGTTCGGTTGAGACAGGGGGCGACGGTTCACCCCTCCACTTT; cdr3_aa: CASSSVETGGDGSPLHF
d_call: -; cdr3_length: 15; v_call: TRBV6-6; j_call: TRBJ1-3; clone_size: -; cdr3_nt: TGTGCCAGCAGTTACTCTCGGGGGGATGGAAACACCATATATTTT; cdr3_aa: CASSYSRGDGNTIYF
d_call: -; cdr3_length: 14; v_call: TRBV3-1/TRBV3-2; j_call: TRBJ2-7; clone_size: -; cdr3_nt: TGTGCCAGCAGCCAATCGACAGGTTACTACGAGCAGTACTTC; cdr3_aa: CASSQSTGYYEQYF
d_call: TRBD1; cdr3_length: 14; v_call: TRBV13; j_call: TRBJ2-7; clone_size: -; cdr3_nt: TGTGCCAGCAGCCAGGGACAGGGAGGGGAAGAGCAGTACTTC; cdr3_aa: CASSQGQGGEEQYF
d_call: TRBD1; cdr3_length: 19; v_call: TRBV28; j_call: TRBJ1-4; clone_size: -; cdr3_nt: TGTGCCAGCAGTCAAGCTCACGGGACAGGGGGCATGGCTAATGAAAAACTGTTTTTT; cdr3_aa: CASSQAHGTGGMANEKLFF
d_call: -; cdr3_length: 16; v_call: TRBV6-5; j_call: TRBJ1-1; clone_size: -; cdr3_nt: TGTGCCAGCAGTTACCGACAGCCCCACGGATGGACTGAAGCTTTCTTT; cdr3_aa: CASSYRQPHGWTEAFF
d_call: -; cdr3_length: 15; v_call: TRBV19; j_call: TRBJ2-7; clone_size: -; cdr3_nt: TGTGCCAGTAGTACAGGGCTTCTCACTGCCTACGAGCAGTACTTC; cdr3_aa: CASSTGLLTAYEQYF